Shown below are 19 T cell receptor beta chains from a single sample sequenced in a study of shared clonotypes between healthy human individuals. Data came from immunoSEQ multiplex PCR; TCRdb stores just in-frame clones and leaves some out. Among about 120,000 clones listed, approximately 70% were seen once. Sequencing input: memory CD8+ T cells sorted from blood. As for subset: CD45RO+ cells pooled with CCR7-negative TemRA cells. These receptors were collected from a woman in her twenties or thirties in good health.

In nucleotides, the CDR3 is TGTGCCACCAGCAGTACCGACGGTGTTGGGTTCAACGAGCAGTACTTC. This codes for CATSSTDGVGFNEQYF. This chain joins TRBV15 and TRBJ2-7, with D unclear. The CDR3 sequence is 16 residues long. Germline CDR1 LNHNV, CDR2 YYDKDF (reference sequence). The V gene lost 3 bases and the J gene lost 5 bases, with 20 bases spanning the gap.

V and J are TRBV7-9 and TRBJ2-6; the match to TRBD2 covers 7 bases. The germline gives CDR1 SEHNR, CDR2 FQNEAQ (reference sequence). CDR3 length: 15 amino acids. Unmatched junction bases numbered 2, after V lost 5 bases and J lost 1 base. This chain's CDR3 is CASSGRVSGANVLTF. CDR3 nucleotide sequence: TGTGCCAGCAGCGGGAGGGTTTCTGGGGCCAACGTCCTGACTTTC. The entire variable domain, with the rest obtained from reference TRBV7-9 and TRBJ2-6, is as follows: DTGVSQNPRHKITKRGQNVTFRCDPISEHNRLYWYRQTLGQGPEFLTYFQNEAQLEKSRLLSDRFSAERPKGSFSTLEIQRTEQGDSAMYLCASSGRVSGANVLTFGAGSRLTVL.

This sequence joins TRBV5-5 and TRBJ1-2, with TRBD1 matching 7 bases. Looked up from germline, CDR1 is SGHKS and CDR2 is YYEKEE (reference sequence). The CDR3 is made up of 15 amino acids. Trimming removed 5 bases from V and 0 bases from J; junction bases left unmatched: 7. CDR3 loop: CASRGDREANYGYTF. CDR3 sequence (DNA): TGTGCCAGCAGGGGAGACAGGGAGGCTAACTATGGCTACACCTTC. Filled out from reference TRBV5-5 and TRBJ1-2, the complete variable domain reads DAGVTQSPTHLIKTRGQQVTLRCSPISGHKSVSWYQQVLGQGPQFIFQYYEKEERGRGNFPDRFSARQFPNYSSELNVNALLLGDSALYLCASRGDREANYGYTFGSGTRLTVV.

V and J are TRBV11-2 and TRBJ2-5, with D possibly being TRBD1 (8 bases). CDR1 and CDR2 from the germline V gene are SGHAT and FQNNGV. This CDR3 is built from 15 residues. V was clipped by 5 bases and J by 4 bases, with 17 bases between them. The CDR3 DNA follows: TGTGCCAGCAGCCGACAGACAGGGGAGGGAGAGACCCAGTACTTC. Translating gives CASSRQTGEGETQYF.

This sequence joins TRBV27 and TRBJ2-7; the match to TRBD1 covers 10 bases. The CDR3 is 16 residues long. Germline CDR1 reads MNHEY; CDR2 reads SMNVEV (reference sequence). Trimming removed 5 bases from V and 2 bases from J; junction bases left unmatched: 9. CDR3 protein: CASSPQDRGLTYEQYF. In DNA form, the CDR3 reads TGTGCCAGCAGTCCTCAGGACAGGGGGTTGACCTACGAGCAGTACTTC.

The sample holds a few counts of this clone. The CDR3 DNA follows: TGTGCCAGCAGCCCGGGACTAGTCGGCGGGGAGCTGTTTTTT. Translated: CASSPGLVGGELFF. The chain is built from TRBV5-4 and TRBJ2-2, with 8 bases fitting TRBD2. This CDR3 contains 14 residues. The germline V gene encodes CDR1 SGHNT and CDR2 YYREEE (reference sequence). The trim removed 4 bases at V and 7 bases at J, leaving 6 bases unmatched.

This clone was picked up a small number of times. This rearrangement joins TRBV19 to TRBJ2-3; D call uncertain. CDR1 LNHDA and CDR2 SQIVND come from the germline V gene (reference sequence). Trimming cost V 3 bases and J 5 bases, with 15 bases left between them. The CDR3 has 15 residues. The CDR3 is CASSILGSAGDTQYF. DNA for the CDR3: TGTGCCAGTAGTATCCTAGGGTCCGCTGGAGATACGCAGTATTTT.

The chain combines TRBV5-6 with TRBJ2-7, with 13 bases fitting TRBD2. Looked up from germline, CDR1 is SGHDT and CDR2 is YYEEEE. V lost 4 bases to trimming and J lost 5 bases; unmatched junction nucleotides: 12. The CDR3 has 17 residues. As DNA, the CDR3 is TGTGCCAGCAGCCTAGAACTAGCGGGAGGGCTCACGGACGAGCAGTACTTC. Its protein is CASSLELAGGLTDEQYF.

The CDR3 DNA reads TGTGCCAGCAGTTTTCTATTACGGGGCAATCAGCCCCAGCATTTT. Encoded protein: CASSFLLRGNQPQHF. The V call is TRBV6-4, the J call TRBJ1-5; D unclear. Per the germline V gene, CDR1 is MRHNA and CDR2 is SNTAGT. The CDR3 spans 15 residues. The V and J ends lost 5 bases and 2 bases respectively, with 13 bases between them.

The chain has TRBV18 and TRBJ1-2; TRBD1 is a possible D gene (5 bases). In germline, CDR1 is KGHSH, CDR2 LQKENI. The germline V and J ends were trimmed by 0 bases and 0 bases, with 8 bases remaining between them. CDR3 length: 15 amino acids. The CDR3 DNA reads as TGTGCCAGCTCACCACCAGGGACCTCTAACTATGGCTACACCTTC. Translation gives CASSPPGTSNYGYTF.

Only a few counts were recorded for this clone. Other DNA sequences in this sample translate to the same CDR3. V usage is TRBV7-6 and J usage is TRBJ2-5; D unresolved. The end of the DNA fits TRBJ2-7 better, so the J call may be wrong. The CDR3 has 13 amino acids. Germline V gives CDR1 SGHVS, CDR2 FNYEAQ. This CDR3 is CASSLGPNYEQYF. The CDR3 nucleotides read TGTGCCAGCAGCTTAGGACCGAACTACGAGCAGTACTTC.

The sample holds a few counts of this clone. This sample includes further DNA sequences coding for the same CDR3. The J gene is TRBJ1-1, the V gene TRBV9; D gene ambiguous. V lost 0 bases to trimming and J lost 4 bases, with 4 bases between them. Germline CDR1 is SGDLS and CDR2 is YYNGEE. The CDR3 is 12 amino acids. DNA of the CDR3: TGTGCCAGCAGCGTAGGGGGCACTGAAGCTTTCTTT. Translated, it gives CASSVGGTEAFF.

This clone was observed once. This sequence joins TRBV6-1 and TRBJ1-5; D gene uncertain. The CDR3 runs to 13 residues. Germline V gives CDR1 MNHNS, CDR2 SASEGT. Trimming shortened V by 0 bases and J by 5 bases, and 5 bases separated the two germline ends. This chain's CDR3 is CASSEARDQPQHF. In DNA form, the CDR3 reads TGTGCCAGCAGTGAAGCGAGGGATCAGCCCCAGCATTTT.

The rearrangement links TRBV25-1 to TRBJ2-7, with no clear D. This CDR3 spans 13 amino acids. Looked up from germline, CDR1 is MGHDK and CDR2 is SYGVNS. V was shortened by 3 bases and J by 3 bases, with 9 bases between the two germline ends. The CDR3 loop is CASSDQRNYEQYF. CDR3 DNA sequence: TGTGCCAGCAGTGACCAGCGTAACTACGAGCAGTACTTC.

J is TRBJ2-7 and V is TRBV27; 7 bases agree with TRBD2. CDR3 length: 12 residues. V dropped 8 bases and J dropped 3; count of bases not matched to a gene: 4. The germline V gene encodes CDR1 MNHEY and CDR2 SMNVEV (reference sequence). The CDR3 region has the DNA TGTGCCAGCGGCGGGGGTCACTACGAGCAGTACTTC. Residues: CASGGGHYEQYF.

This clone was found a few times. This chain connects TRBV28 to TRBJ2-5; the match to TRBD2 covers 13 bases. Looked up from germline, CDR1 is MDHEN and CDR2 is SYDVKM. The CDR3 runs 17 residues. V lost 4 bases to trimming and J lost 4 bases; unmatched junction nucleotides: 9. CDR3 amino acids: CASSSWTSGSGSETQYF. For the CDR3, the DNA is TGTGCCAGCAGTTCTTGGACTAGCGGGAGTGGATCAGAGACCCAGTACTTC.

The chain is built from TRBV6-1 and TRBJ2-7; D not resolved. Germline CDR1 is MNHNS and CDR2 is SASEGT. This CDR3 contains 12 residues. V was cut by 2 bases and J by 2 bases, with 4 bases left in between. The CDR3 sequence is CASSETAYEQYF. CDR3 DNA: TGTGCCAGCAGTGAAACAGCCTACGAGCAGTACTTC.

The V call is TRBV29-1, the J call TRBJ1-2; D ambiguous. V lost 6 bases and J 5 bases, leaving 10 bases between the germline ends. The V gene's germline CDR1 is SQVTM and CDR2 ANQGSEA. The CDR3 is 11 residues long. In DNA, the CDR3 is TGCAGCGTAGGAAGTGGATATGGCTACACCTTC. It yields the protein CSVGSGYGYTF.

The chain has TRBV5-6 and TRBJ2-7, with D possibly being TRBD2 (5 bases). The V gene lost 0 bases and the J gene lost 7 bases, with 14 bases spanning the gap. The germline V gene encodes CDR1 SGHDT and CDR2 YYEEEE. The CDR3 totals 14 residues. CDR3 nucleotides: TGTGCCAGCAGCTTGGAACTCAGGACTGGGGAGCAGTACTTC. It encodes CASSLELRTGEQYF.